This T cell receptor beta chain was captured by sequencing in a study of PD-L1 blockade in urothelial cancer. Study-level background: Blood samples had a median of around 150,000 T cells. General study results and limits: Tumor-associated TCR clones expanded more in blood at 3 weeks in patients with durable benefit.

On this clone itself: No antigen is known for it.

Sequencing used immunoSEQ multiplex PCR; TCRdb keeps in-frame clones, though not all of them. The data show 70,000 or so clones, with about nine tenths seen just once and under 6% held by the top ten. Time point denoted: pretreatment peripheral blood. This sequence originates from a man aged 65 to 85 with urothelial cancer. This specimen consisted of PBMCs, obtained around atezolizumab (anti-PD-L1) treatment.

CDR3: CASRLAKGGETQYF. In nucleotides, the CDR3 is TGTGCCAGCAGGCTAGCTAAGGGCGGGGAGACCCAGTACTTC. The chain couples TRBV6-6 to TRBJ2-5; possibly TRBD2 for D (5 bases). The CDR3 runs to 14 residues. The V end lost 6 bases, the J end lost 5 bases, and 16 bases lay between the germline ends. Germline V CDR1 and CDR2: MNHNY, SVGAGI (reference sequence).